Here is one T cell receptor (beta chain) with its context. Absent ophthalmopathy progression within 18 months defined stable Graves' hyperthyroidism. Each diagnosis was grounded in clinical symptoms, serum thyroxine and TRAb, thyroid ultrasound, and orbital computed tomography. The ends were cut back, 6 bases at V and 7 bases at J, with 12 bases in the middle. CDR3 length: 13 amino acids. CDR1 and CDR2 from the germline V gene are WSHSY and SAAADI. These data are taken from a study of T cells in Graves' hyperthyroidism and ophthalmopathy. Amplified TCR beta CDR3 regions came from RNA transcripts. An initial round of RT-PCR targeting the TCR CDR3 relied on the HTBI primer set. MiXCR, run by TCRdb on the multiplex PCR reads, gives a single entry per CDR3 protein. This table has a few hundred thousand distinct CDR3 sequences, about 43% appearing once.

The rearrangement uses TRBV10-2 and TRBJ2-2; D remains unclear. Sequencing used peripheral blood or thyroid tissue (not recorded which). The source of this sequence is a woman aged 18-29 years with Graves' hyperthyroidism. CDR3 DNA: TGCGCCAGCAGCCAAGTTGGGCGCGGGGAGCTGTTTTTT. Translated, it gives CASSQVGRGELFF.